This T cell receptor (beta chain) derives from a study of blood T cells in healthy people across ages. Deletions cut 6 bases from V and 0 bases from J, with 12 bases between. This CDR3 is 15 amino acids long. Primers used in a second PCR of about 6 to 11 cycles were a sample-barcoded 5' primer and a J-beta primer mix. MiXCR was run by TCRdb on the 5' RACE reads, yielding one entry per CDR3 protein. The sample gives 950,000 to 1,200,000 distinct CDR3 sequences, more than 30% of which show up once; around 12% is in the top ten. This clonotype originated in a man between 18 and 29 years old in good health. The chain is built from TRBV12-3 or TRBV12-4 and TRBJ1-3, with D possibly matching TRBD1 (5 bases). Sequencing input: blood. CDR3 sequence: CASRPGGSSGNTIYF. As DNA, the CDR3 is TGTGCCAGCAGGCCTGGGGGTTCCTCTGGAAACACCATATATTTT.